Described below is a single T cell receptor (beta chain) sequence and its context. The target antigen is unknown. The data stem from a study of siplizumab effects on memory and regulatory T cells. Study findings and constraints: Memory cells that were CD4+ and unstimulated gave rise to alloreactive sequences, which siplizumab significantly reduced. Greater diversity than memory cells seemed evident in naive T cells, which also appeared to be major alloresponse contributors. The majority of clones, roughly 75-97% of proliferating CD4+ or CD8+ clones, lacked an assignable naive or memory phenotype.

V gave up 3 bases and J gave up 6 bases; unmatched junction bases: 4. The CDR3 is made up of 14 amino acids. Germline lookup yields CDR1 SQVTM and CDR2 ANQGSEA. Each sample contributed around 1.1 x 10^5 TCR templates to the assay. The assay was immunoSEQ multiplex PCR, and TCRdb's table has in-frame clones only and misses some. This repertoire shows 100,000 or so clones, about 94% found once; its top ten account for 0.85% to 1.2%. Sequencing was done on a sample of CD4+ T cells sorted from blood. The chain links TRBV29-1 to TRBJ2-1; 11 bases align to TRBD1. This clonotype was sampled from a human donor in good health. The DNA of the CDR3 is TGCAGCGTTGATAGGGACAGGGGGACCAATGAGCAGTTCTTC. This codes for CSVDRDRGTNEQFF.